The clone carrying this T cell receptor beta chain has a handful of counts. Its antigen is unknown. The sample is drawn from a study of vaccination and CD4 T cells after COVID-19. On the study more broadly: Six males and four females constituted the convalescent cohort, two of whom were Hispanic.

General study results and limits: Vaccine-specific clones numbering 304 of 307 showed spike mono-reactivity in convalescent patients. Median SARS-CoV-2-reactive clonotype numbers went from around 19 to 38; this increase was not significant.

Cultured CD4+ T cells had their DNA profiled by the Oncomine TCR Beta short-read assay. Via MiXCR, TCRdb re-called the PCR reads, giving one row per CDR3 protein. Altogether 20,000 or so distinct CDR3 sequences are present, approximately 60% being singletons, with the ten largest covering about 10%. V was shortened by 6 bases and J by 7 bases, with 15 bases between the two germline ends. The CDR3 is 13 residues long. The V gene's germline CDR1 is SGHTA and CDR2 FQGNSA. Treatment reported: roughly ten-day PBMC culture with coronavirus spike peptide pools or control peptides (ViraFEST assay). TCRs were sequenced by ViraFEST after antigen-specific T cells had been expanded with peptide pools.

The sequenced sample consisted of CD4+ T cells from blood, cultured in vitro. This TCR was recovered from a human donor who had recovered from COVID-19. This rearrangement joins TRBV7-2 to TRBJ2-5; D gene unclear. The CDR3 coding sequence is TGTGCCAGCAGTTCCTTAGCCGGAAGGACCCAGTACTTC. This encodes CASSSLAGRTQYF.